This entry lists 21 T cell receptor beta chains sequenced from one sample in a study of shared clonotypes between healthy human individuals. Measured with immunoSEQ multiplex PCR; TCRdb has only the in-frame clones, and not every one. The table shows about half a million clones, with around 77% occurring only once. The sequenced sample consisted of PBMCs. Receptors were obtained from a middle-aged woman in good health. Some clones in this sample may be carry-over from other donors' samples.

The J gene is TRBJ2-2, the V gene TRBV7-2, with D perhaps matching TRBD2 (6 bases). Germline V gene lookup returns CDR1 SGHTA and CDR2 FQGNSA. The CDR3 is 17 residues long. Trimming cost V 4 bases and J 3 bases, with 18 bases left between them. The CDR3 coding sequence is TGTGCCAGCAGCTCGAGGTCCGACCGCGGGGACACCGGGGAGCTGTTTTTT. Translated: CASSSRSDRGDTGELFF.

The V and J genes are TRBV9 and TRBJ2-5, with D possibly TRBD2 on 5 matching bases. There are 13 residues in the CDR3. The V gene lost 4 bases and the J gene lost 5 bases, with 12 bases spanning the gap. The germline gives CDR1 SGDLS, CDR2 YYNGEE. CDR3 residues: CASSSSGAETQYF. The CDR3 bases are TGTGCCAGCAGCTCCAGCGGCGCGGAGACCCAGTACTTC.

The genes are TRBV7-2 and TRBJ2-5; D possibly uses TRBD1 or TRBD2 (5 bases each). Germline V gene sequence: CDR1 SGHTA, CDR2 FQGNSA. Trimming stripped 3 bases from V and 4 bases from J, with 9 bases between. The CDR3 has 13 amino acids. The CDR3 protein is CASSFGDGETQYF. In nucleotides, the CDR3 is TGTGCCAGCAGCTTTGGGGACGGAGAGACCCAGTACTTC.

Concerning this clone itself: The same CDR3 is also encoded by other DNA sequences in this sample. The genes are TRBV28 and TRBJ2-7, with D possibly TRBD1 on 5 matching bases. The V end lost 2 bases, the J end lost 5 bases, and 7 bases lay between the germline ends. This CDR3 contains 12 residues. Looked up from germline, CDR1 is MDHEN and CDR2 is SYDVKM. The CDR3 nucleotides are TGTGCCAGCAGTTTAGCAGGGCACGAGCAGTACTTC. This sequence encodes CASSLAGHEQYF.

This clone was observed a handful of times. A clone one base away is much larger, so this may be a read error. This rearrangement joins TRBV7-9 to TRBJ2-1; D tentatively fits TRBD1 or TRBD2 (6 bases each). The germline gives CDR1 SEHNR, CDR2 FQNEAQ (reference sequence). This CDR3 comprises 13 residues. The CDR3 DNA reads as TGTGCCAGCAGCTTAGGGGGGGACAATGAGCAGCTCTTC. This sequence encodes CASSLGGDNEQLF. Drawing the rest from reference TRBV7-9 and TRBJ2-1, the complete variable domain is DTGVSQNPRHKITKRGQNVTFRCDPISEHNRLYWYRQTLGQGPEFLTYFQNEAQLEKSRLLSDRFSAERPKGSFSTLEIQRTEQGDSAMYLCASSLGGDNEQLFGPGTRLTVL.

This clone came up many times. The rearrangement links TRBV30 to TRBJ2-7; 8 bases are shared with TRBD1. The J segment lost 2 bases and the V segment lost 2 bases, leaving 8 bases of the junction unmatched. Germline values: CDR1 GTSNPN, CDR2 SVGIG (reference sequence). The CDR3 contains 15 residues. Written as DNA, the CDR3 is TGTGCCTGGAGTCGGCCAGGGGGCCCCCCCTACGAGCAGTACTTC. This gives the protein CAWSRPGGPPYEQYF. Full variable domain (outside the CDR3, taken from reference TRBV30 and TRBJ2-7): SQTIHQWPATLVQPVGSPLSLECTVEGTSNPNLYWYRQAAGRGLQLLFYSVGIGQISSEVPQNLSASRPQDRQFILSSKKLLLSDSGFYLCAWSRPGGPPYEQYFGPGTRLTVT.

The genes are TRBV11-2 and TRBJ1-5, with unresolved D. V lost 1 base to trimming and J lost 8 bases, with 9 bases between them. The CDR3 has 13 amino acids. CDR1 is SGHAT and CDR2 is FQNNGV in the germline V gene. The CDR3 loop is CASSLGPVEPQHF. The CDR3 region has the DNA TGTGCCAGCAGCTTAGGTCCGGTTGAGCCCCAGCATTTT. Supplemented by reference TRBV11-2 and TRBJ1-5, the full variable domain reads EAGVAQSPRYKIIEKRQSVAFWCNPISGHATLYWYQQILGQGPKLLIQFQNNGVVDDSQLPKDRFSAERLKGVDSTLKIQPAKLEDSAVYLCASSLGPVEPQHFGDGTRLSIL.

The gene calls are TRBV30 and TRBJ2-1; no firm D call. Deletions cut 0 bases from V and 6 bases from J, with 12 bases between. The CDR3 is 14 residues long. The germline V gene encodes CDR1 GTSNPN and CDR2 SVGIG (reference sequence). The CDR3 here is CAWSVGALGNEQFF. Written as DNA, the CDR3 is TGTGCCTGGAGTGTGGGTGCCCTTGGCAATGAGCAGTTCTTC.

The chain couples TRBV6-5 to TRBJ1-6; maybe TRBD1 (5 bases). CDR1 and CDR2 from the germline V gene are MNHEY and SVGAGI. This CDR3 has 15 residues. Trimming shortened V by 0 bases and J by 10 bases, and 13 bases separated the two germline ends. CDR3: CASSYSQGGESPLHF. CDR3 in DNA: TGTGCCAGCAGTTACTCCCAGGGTGGGGAGTCACCCCTCCACTTT.

The chain employs TRBV2 and TRBJ2-7; TRBD2 agrees at 12 bases. With V trimmed by 4 bases and J by 4 bases, 2 bases remained unmatched. Germline V gene lookup returns CDR1 SNHLY and CDR2 FYNNEI. CDR3 size: 14 residues. CDR3 amino acids: CASSGLAGVYEQYF. In nucleotides, the CDR3 is TGTGCCAGCAGTGGACTAGCGGGAGTTTACGAGCAGTACTTC.

This rearrangement joins TRBV7-6 to TRBJ2-5; 7 bases fit TRBD1. Trimming at V came to 5 bases and at J to 5 bases, leaving 5 bases not matched to a gene. This CDR3 has 13 amino acids. The germline gives CDR1 SGHVS, CDR2 FNYEAQ. CDR3 in DNA: TGTGCCAGCAGCCACAGGGGTAGGGAGACCCAGTACTTC. Its protein product is CASSHRGRETQYF.

This clone occurred once. The chain joins TRBV10-3 to TRBJ2-3; 7 nucleotides align to TRBD2. V shed 7 bases, J shed 0 bases, and the junction held 7 bases outside the gene matches. Germline V lookup: CDR1 ENHRY, CDR2 SYGVKD. CDR3 length: 15 amino acids. This CDR3 reads CAIKQGGSSTDTQYF. DNA of the CDR3: TGTGCCATCAAGCAAGGCGGGAGTAGCACAGATACGCAGTATTTT.

The chain has TRBV14 and TRBJ1-5; D not resolved. CDR1 SGHDN and CDR2 FVKESK come from the germline V gene. Trimming left V 2 bases short and J 3 bases short, with 5 bases between. The CDR3 has 13 amino acids. DNA for the CDR3: TGTGCCAGCAGCCAAAGGGCCAATCAGCCCCAGCATTTT. Encoded protein: CASSQRANQPQHF.

The chain recombines TRBV4-3 with TRBJ2-7; D gene ambiguous. Germline CDR1 reads LGHNA; CDR2 reads YSLEER. V lost 4 bases and J 3 bases, leaving 13 bases between the germline ends. CDR3 size: 14 residues. The CDR3 is CASSLRVSDYEQYF. In nucleotides, the CDR3 is TGCGCCAGCAGCCTCCGGGTCTCGGACTACGAGCAGTACTTC.

The chain links TRBV28 to TRBJ2-5; D perhaps matches TRBD1 (6 bases). The J call may be faulty, since TRBJ2-7 better matches the DNA end. The CDR3 extends over 15 amino acids. Germline V CDR1 and CDR2: MDHEN, SYDVKM. The CDR3 nucleotides read TGTGCCAGCAGTCCCGGAGGACAGACCTCCTACGAGCAGTACTTC. Amino acid sequence: CASSPGGQTSYEQYF.

DNA for the CDR3: TGTGCCAGCACCGCCGCCGGGGGTACAGATACGCAGTATTTT. Its protein product is CASTAAGGTDTQYF. The chain employs TRBV9 and TRBJ2-3, with D perhaps matching TRBD2 (6 bases). The V and J ends lost 6 bases and 3 bases respectively, with 14 bases between them. CDR1 is SGDLS and CDR2 is YYNGEE in the germline V gene. This CDR3 spans 14 amino acids.

This rearrangement joins TRBV5-4 to TRBJ2-2; TRBD1 is a possible D gene (5 bases). The germline V gene encodes CDR1 SGHNT and CDR2 YYREEE (reference sequence). The CDR3 runs to 15 residues. Between the trimmed V and J ends, which lost 0 bases and 5 bases, there was a span of 11 bases. Written as DNA, the CDR3 is TGTGCCAGCAGCTTGGTCCAGGGAATGACCGGGGAGCTGTTTTTT. This codes for CASSLVQGMTGELFF.

The chain couples TRBV7-2 to TRBJ2-7; the match to TRBD1 covers 10 bases. The germline gives CDR1 SGHTA, CDR2 FQGNSA. V shed 6 bases, J shed 6 bases, and the junction held 5 bases outside the gene matches. CDR3 length: 13 amino acids. CDR3 protein: CASRRDRGGEQYF. DNA for the CDR3: TGTGCCAGCAGACGGGACAGGGGTGGCGAGCAGTACTTC.

J is TRBJ2-3 and V is TRBV20-1; no clear D. V shed 6 bases and J shed 2 bases, with 6 bases lying between them. This CDR3 contains 11 residues. Germline loops: CDR1 DFQATT, CDR2 SNEGSKA (reference sequence). CDR3 amino acids: CSAISTDTQYF. CDR3 nucleotides: TGCAGTGCCATTTCCACAGATACGCAGTATTTT.

The rearrangement uses TRBV19 and TRBJ2-2; D unresolved. The CDR3 runs to 11 residues. Germline V gene lookup returns CDR1 LNHDA and CDR2 SQIVND (reference sequence). V dropped 10 bases and J dropped 5 bases, with 8 bases sitting between them. The CDR3 loop is CATSLTGELFF. CDR3 nucleotide sequence: TGTGCCACCTCTTTGACCGGGGAGCTGTTTTTT. The full variable domain, completed using reference TRBV19 and TRBJ2-2, is DGGITQSPKYLFRKEGQNVTLSCEQNLNHDAMYWYRQDPGQGLRLIYYSQIVNDFQKGDIAEGYSVSREKKESFPLTVTSAQKNPTAFYLCATSLTGELFFGEGSRLTVL.

Notes on this clone: A read error likely explains this, since a far larger clone differs by one base. Other DNA sequences in the same sample also yield this CDR3. The rearrangement uses TRBV7-9 and TRBJ2-6, with D possibly TRBD2 on 6 matching bases. Germline values: CDR1 SEHNR, CDR2 FQNEAQ (reference sequence). The germline V and J ends were trimmed by 2 bases and 0 bases, with 8 bases remaining between them. CDR3 size: 16 residues. The CDR3 loop is CASSLPGGSGANVLTF. The CDR3 nucleotides read TGTGCCAGCAGCTTACCCGGGGGCTCTGGGGCCAACGTCCTGACTTTC.